This is a list of T cell receptor beta chains from one sample in a study of CXCR3-negative and CXCR3-positive naive CD8 T cells. TCRdb processed the 5' RACE reads again and assigns one entry to each CDR3 protein, with no DNA. This repertoire comprises approximately 96,000 distinct CDR3 sequences; its ten largest clones make up 1.1%. The specimen was naive CXCR3+ CD8+ T cells from blood. Source of these receptors: a human donor in good health. Some clones in this sample may be carry-over from other donors' samples. CDR3s include the opening cysteine and the closing phenylalanine or tryptophan. Each record gives: J gene, V gene, CDR3 protein.

j_call: TRBJ1-2
v_call: TRBV5-5
cdr3_aa: CASSLWRDANYGYTF

j_call: TRBJ2-2
v_call: TRBV10-3
cdr3_aa: CAISLNTGELFF

j_call: TRBJ2-3
v_call: TRBV29-1
cdr3_aa: CSVEVPSGGPTDTQYF

j_call: TRBJ1-1
v_call: TRBV19
cdr3_aa: CASSMGGMVEAFF

j_call: TRBJ2-7
v_call: TRBV28
cdr3_aa: CASSFGTGNEQYF

j_call: TRBJ1-1
v_call: TRBV30
cdr3_aa: CAWRSGANTEAFF

j_call: TRBJ2-7
v_call: TRBV12-3/TRBV12-4
cdr3_aa: CASSLGGANTF

j_call: TRBJ2-7
v_call: TRBV6-2/TRBV6-3
cdr3_aa: CASTSGTSFYEQYF

j_call: TRBJ1-4
v_call: TRBV15
cdr3_aa: CATSRQDSGGNEKLFF

j_call: TRBJ2-1
v_call: TRBV2
cdr3_aa: CASGGAYNEQFF

j_call: TRBJ2-7
v_call: TRBV7-6
cdr3_aa: CASSHRWGTDGGEAYEQYF

j_call: TRBJ2-1
v_call: TRBV4-1
cdr3_aa: CASSQDPPGTGGHEQFF

j_call: TRBJ2-2
v_call: TRBV29-1
cdr3_aa: CSVEVAAYTGELFF

j_call: TRBJ2-2
v_call: TRBV6-5
cdr3_aa: CASSYFKGNTGELFF

j_call: TRBJ1-2
v_call: TRBV6-6
cdr3_aa: CASRLNRGHGYTF

j_call: TRBJ1-1
v_call: TRBV19
cdr3_aa: CASSSRTGAEAFF

j_call: TRBJ2-5
v_call: TRBV13
cdr3_aa: CASSLAAAETQYF

j_call: TRBJ2-7
v_call: TRBV12-3/TRBV12-4
cdr3_aa: CASSHRDSFYEQYF

j_call: TRBJ2-1
v_call: TRBV20-1
cdr3_aa: CSARVGGTYNEQFF

j_call: TRBJ1-1
v_call: TRBV4-1
cdr3_aa: CASSHLRTGGTEAFF

j_call: TRBJ2-3
v_call: TRBV11-2
cdr3_aa: CASSLDWVAAADTQYF

j_call: TRBJ2-6
v_call: TRBV12-3/TRBV12-4
cdr3_aa: CASIEEGAGLTF

j_call: TRBJ1-2
v_call: TRBV7-9
cdr3_aa: CASSSAAQGSGYGYTF

j_call: TRBJ1-1
v_call: TRBV27
cdr3_aa: CASSYTENTEAFF

j_call: TRBJ2-3
v_call: TRBV6-4
cdr3_aa: CASSENPGVDTQYF

j_call: TRBJ2-2
v_call: TRBV11-2
cdr3_aa: CASSFRGGYTGELFF

j_call: TRBJ1-6
v_call: TRBV4-3
cdr3_aa: CASSQDQSWDSPLHF

j_call: TRBJ2-5
v_call: TRBV6-5
cdr3_aa: CASSYSRTGWGETQYF

j_call: TRBJ2-2
v_call: TRBV4-1
cdr3_aa: CASSQGRGAWELFF